The clone carrying this T cell receptor beta chain was seen at least ten times. Its matching antigen is unknown. The germline V gene encodes CDR1 DFQATT and CDR2 SNEGSKA (reference sequence). V shed 6 bases and J 6 bases; nucleotides not matched to a gene: 9. CDR3 length: 13 amino acids. Generation of TCR beta libraries employed quantitative 5'-RACE incorporating molecular barcodes. TCRdb called the 5' RACE reads again in MiXCR, with one record for every CDR3 protein. The profile covers 200,000 to 250,000 distinct CDR3 sequences, with roughly 8.2% appearing a single time and more than 4.5% taken by the ten largest. The entry originates in a study of CD8 T cells in ankylosing spondylitis. Findings and limits, study-wide: Researchers reportedly found disease-linked clones significantly enriched in matched ankylosing spondylitis synovial fluid. In the blood and synovial fluid of reactive arthritis, some motif variants had been previously reported. Disease-linked clones, CD8+, were relatively rare in peripheral blood.

Sequenced input: blood, either unsorted or a sorted T cell fraction (not recorded which). The sequence came from a female donor with ankylosing spondylitis or in good health (not recorded which). This rearrangement joins TRBV20-1 to TRBJ2-7; 9 positions agree with TRBD2. CDR3 protein: CSADPREGREQYF. For the CDR3, the DNA is TGCAGTGCCGACCCGCGGGAGGGCCGCGAGCAGTACTTC.